The 22 T cell receptor beta chains in this list originate from one sample, sequenced in a study of human T cells and chemical hapten exposure (dated by TCRdb to about 2021). Library generation was performed with RACE. The instrument given in TCRdb is NextSeq 500. TCRdb's own reprocessing of the public reads used fastp at Q25 and MiXCR and kept productive beta chains. Here each entry gathers all rows of one CDR3 protein and keeps the most common genes and DNA. This sample gives 300,000 to 400,000 distinct CDR3 sequences in total; more than 4.5% of them show up just once. The ten top clones hold 2.5% to 3% of the sample. The time point label here, explained by the study, means: pre-sensitization, week 0. Interpreted using the paper, the treatment or condition label stands for: therapeutic diphenylcyclopropenone sensitization with weekly scalp DPC. Sequenced material: whole blood, taken in connection with sensitization to the hapten diphenylcyclopropenone (DPC). The source of these receptors is a woman between 45 and 60 years old with alopecia areata. Some clones in this sample may be carry-over from other donors' samples.

This chain connects TRBV29-1 to TRBJ2-3; perhaps TRBD1 as D (6 bases). CDR3 size: 15 residues. Trimming stripped 1 base from V and 0 bases from J, with 11 bases between. Germline V gene lookup returns CDR1 SQVTM and CDR2 ANQGSEA. The CDR3: CSVEGDTSSTDTQYF. The CDR3 DNA sequence: TGCAGCGTTGAAGGGGACACCTCTAGCACAGATACGCAGTATTTT.

This clonotype has just a few counts. The J gene is TRBJ1-5, the V gene TRBV15; TRBD1 is a possible D gene (5 bases). The V gene lost 5 bases and the J gene lost 0 bases, with 8 bases spanning the gap. CDR1 is LNHNV, CDR2 YYDKDF, per germline (reference sequence). CDR3 size: 14 residues. CDR3 nucleotide sequence: TGTGCCACCAGCGCCAGGGATAGCAATCAGCCCCAGCATTTT. Protein: CATSARDSNQPQHF.

This clonotype was picked up many times. V and J are TRBV10-3 and TRBJ2-2; 8 bases map to TRBD2. V shed 7 bases and J 6 bases; nucleotides not matched to a gene: 7. The CDR3 loop spans 14 amino acids. CDR1 and CDR2 (germline): ENHRY, SYGVKD. The DNA for the CDR3 is TGTGCCATCAAACCGGGACTAGAGCCCGGGGAGCTGTTTTTT. It translates to CAIKPGLEPGELFF.

The chain employs TRBV7-2 and TRBJ1-1, with D possibly matching TRBD1 (5 bases). V was shortened by 5 bases and J by 6 bases, with 22 bases between the two germline ends. Germline V gene data show CDR1 as SGHTA and CDR2 as FQGNSA. There are 16 residues in the CDR3. CDR3: CASSHAERGLSAEAFF. In DNA, the CDR3 is TGTGCCAGCAGCCATGCCGAACGGGGACTCAGTGCTGAAGCTTTCTTT. Filled out from reference TRBV7-2 and TRBJ1-1, the complete variable domain reads GAGVSQSPSNKVTEKGKDVELRCDPISGHTALYWYRQSLGQGLEFLIYFQGNSAPDKSGLPSDRFSAERTGGSVSTLTIQRTQQEDSAVYLCASSHAERGLSAEAFFGQGTRLTVV.

The chain has TRBV9 and TRBJ2-3, with D perhaps matching TRBD2 (5 bases). V was pared by 0 bases and J by 6 bases, with 17 bases between. The CDR3 extends over 16 amino acids. Looked up from germline, CDR1 is SGDLS and CDR2 is YYNGEE. The CDR3 sequence: CASSVGNRGEDDTQYF. The DNA for the CDR3 is TGTGCCAGCAGCGTAGGGAACCGGGGAGAGGATGATACGCAGTATTTT. Drawing the rest from reference TRBV9 and TRBJ2-3, the complete variable domain is DSGVTQTPKHLITATGQRVTLRCSPRSGDLSVYWYQQSLDQGLQFLIQYYNGEERAKGNILERFSAQQFPDLHSELNLSSLELGDSALYFCASSVGNRGEDDTQYFGPGTRLTVL.

This clonotype has ten or more counts. The rearrangement links TRBV27 to TRBJ2-7, with D possibly matching TRBD2 (6 bases). Trimming cost V 5 bases and J 2 bases, with 7 bases left between them. The CDR3 loop spans 12 amino acids. CDR1 and CDR2 from the germline V gene are MNHEY and SMNVEV (reference sequence). CDR3 bases: TGTGCCAGCAGTACGGGGGCCTACGAGCAGTACTTC. Amino acids: CASSTGAYEQYF.

The chain carries TRBV7-3 and TRBJ2-1; 10 bases are a match to TRBD2. The CDR3 spans 20 residues. CDR1 is SGHTA, CDR2 FQGTGA, per germline. V lost 4 bases, J lost 0 bases, and 15 bases stayed unmatched. The CDR3 protein is CASSSRGASGGRSSYNEQFF. CDR3 nucleotides: TGTGCCAGCAGCTCCCGGGGCGCTAGCGGGGGCCGGAGCTCCTACAATGAGCAGTTCTTC.

There are many counts of this clonotype. This rearrangement joins TRBV5-1 to TRBJ1-1, with TRBD1 as a possible D gene (6 bases). Germline CDR1 is SGHRS and CDR2 is YFSETQ. CDR3 length: 14 residues. V lost 3 bases and J 0 bases, leaving 9 bases between the germline ends. The CDR3 DNA reads TGCGCCAGCAGCTCACAGGGAATGAACACTGAAGCTTTCTTT. This gives the protein CASSSQGMNTEAFF.

This clonotype showed up many times. This rearrangement joins TRBV7-2 to TRBJ2-3; TRBD1 matches 7 bases. Germline CDR1 and CDR2: SGHTA and FQGNSA. The CDR3 has 16 amino acids. Trimming removed 5 bases from V and 0 bases from J; junction bases left unmatched: 8. CDR3 in DNA: TGTGCCAGCAGCGGTAGGGGGCCCCTTAGCACAGATACGCAGTATTTT. Its protein is CASSGRGPLSTDTQYF.

In its sample, this clonotype was seen many times. The chain recombines TRBV28 with TRBJ2-3; 8 bases line up with TRBD2. V trimming: 3 bases; J trimming: 6 bases; junction bases outside the gene matches: 17. Germline lookup yields CDR1 MDHEN and CDR2 SYDVKM. The CDR3 has 18 amino acids. This CDR3 is CASSFPSTGGKGSDTQYF. The CDR3 coding sequence is TGTGCCAGCAGTTTTCCCTCCACGGGGGGGAAGGGGTCGGATACGCAGTATTTT.

This clonotype was recorded a few times. V gene TRBV6-5 combines with J gene TRBJ2-3; TRBD1 matches 7 bases. V trimming: 4 bases; J trimming: 1 base; junction bases outside the gene matches: 5. The CDR3 totals 15 residues. CDR1 is MNHEY and CDR2 is SVGAGI in the germline V gene. This CDR3 reads CASSLQTGRTDTQYF. CDR3 DNA: TGTGCCAGCAGTTTACAGACAGGGCGCACAGATACGCAGTATTTT.

This clonotype was recorded at least ten times. The chain is built from TRBV6-2 or TRBV6-3 and TRBJ2-1, with 8 bases aligning to TRBD2. This CDR3 contains 14 residues. V trimming: 4 bases; J trimming: 8 bases; junction bases outside the gene matches: 7. Germline-derived CDR1 and CDR2 are MNHEY and SVGEGT. CDR3 region: CASSWTGGGDEQFF. In nucleotides, the CDR3 is TGTGCCAGCAGTTGGACGGGAGGGGGGGATGAGCAGTTCTTC.

This clonotype has a count of ten or more. This chain joins TRBV6-8 and TRBJ2-5; no clear D gene. This CDR3 spans 14 amino acids. CDR1 and CDR2 (germline): MNHGY, SAAAGT. V dropped 6 bases and J dropped 5 bases, with 16 bases sitting between them. The CDR3 DNA reads as TGTGCCAGCAGGGGAAACGAGCAGCAGGAGACCCAGTACTTC. The encoded protein is CASRGNEQQETQYF.

The chain is built from TRBV4-2 and TRBJ1-5; D gene unclear. With 0 bases removed from V and 7 bases from J, the gap between germline ends came to 10 bases. This CDR3 comprises 14 residues. Looked up from germline, CDR1 is LGHNA and CDR2 is YNFKEQ. The CDR3 DNA sequence: TGTGCCAGCAGCCAAGAGGCCGACGGCCAGCCCCAGCATTTT. It translates to CASSQEADGQPQHF.

Points on this clonotype: A much larger clone is a single base away; this may be a read error. The CDR3 spells CASSLALAGRAGTQYF. The CDR3 DNA reads as TGCGCCAGCAGCTTGGCCCTAGCGGGGAGGGCAGGTACGCAGTATTTT. This chain joins TRBV5-1 and TRBJ2-3; 9 positions agree with TRBD2. V trimming: 0 bases; J trimming: 8 bases; junction bases outside the gene matches: 10. CDR3 length equals 16 residues. Per germline, CDR1 SGHRS and CDR2 YFSETQ. Variable domain in full (rest from reference TRBV5-1 and TRBJ2-3): KAGVTQTPRYLIKTRGQQVTLSCSPISGHRSVSWYQQTPGQGLQFLFEYFSETQRNKGNFPGRFSGRQFSNSRSEMNVSTLELGDSALYLCASSLALAGRAGTQYFGPGTRLTVL.

This clonotype was detected ten times or more. The genes are TRBV29-1 and TRBJ1-2, with 10 bases identical to TRBD1. The trim removed 3 bases at V and 3 bases at J, leaving 4 bases unmatched. The CDR3 covers 14 residues. The germline V gene encodes CDR1 SQVTM and CDR2 ANQGSEA. The CDR3 here is CSVETGGYDYGYTF. CDR3 nucleotide sequence: TGCAGCGTTGAGACAGGGGGCTATGACTATGGCTACACCTTC.

This clonotype was seen repeatedly, ten times or more. This chain connects TRBV28 to TRBJ2-1; 9 positions agree with TRBD2. Germline V gives CDR1 MDHEN, CDR2 SYDVKM. Germline trimming cut 7 bases from V and 1 base from J; bases unmatched to any gene: 8. This CDR3 is 16 amino acids long. The CDR3 region has the DNA TGTGCCAGCACCCGGCGGGGGGGCGGGTCCTACAATGAGCAGTTCTTC. Translated: CASTRRGGGSYNEQFF.

This sequence joins TRBV3-1 and TRBJ2-5, with a tentative D call TRBD2 (6 bases). The CDR3 has 15 residues. The germline V gene encodes CDR1 LGHDT and CDR2 YNNKEL (reference sequence). The V end was cut by 4 bases, the J end by 5 bases, with 17 bases between. The CDR3 bases are TGTGCCAGCAGCCGCCCACCGCCTGGGGGGGAGACCCAGTACTTC. Protein product: CASSRPPPGGETQYF.

This clonotype was seen at least ten times. This rearrangement joins TRBV6-5 to TRBJ1-1; D gene unclear. CDR3 length: 15 amino acids. CDR1 MNHEY and CDR2 SVGAGI come from the germline V gene. V was shortened by 0 bases and J by 1 base, with 9 bases between the two germline ends. The CDR3 DNA reads as TGTGCCAGCAGTTACTCCGTATATCAGAACACTGAAGCTTTCTTT. Protein sequence: CASSYSVYQNTEAFF.

This clonotype was seen many times. This rearrangement joins TRBV7-2 to TRBJ2-1; D is unclear. Germline V gene data show CDR1 as SGHTA and CDR2 as FQGNSA. The CDR3 has 12 amino acids. Deletions cut 5 bases from V and 10 bases from J, with 12 bases between. CDR3 coding DNA: TGTGCCAGCAGCCTCAGACCGCCGGAGCAGTTCTTC. Translated: CASSLRPPEQFF.

The CDR3 is CASSPGAGGLAKNIQYF. The CDR3 bases are TGTGCCAGCAGCCCAGGGGCGGGAGGATTGGCCAAAAACATTCAGTACTTC. The chain couples TRBV7-2 to TRBJ2-4; 8 bases align to TRBD2. From germline, CDR1 is SGHTA and CDR2 FQGNSA. The J segment lost 1 base and the V segment lost 5 bases, leaving 10 bases of the junction unmatched. The CDR3 is 17 residues long.

Ten or more counts support this clonotype. The chain carries TRBV5-5 and TRBJ2-7; D perhaps matches TRBD1 (5 bases). CDR1 and CDR2 from the germline V gene are SGHKS and YYEKEE (reference sequence). The CDR3 has 17 amino acids. The V end lost 3 bases, the J end lost 5 bases, and 24 bases lay between the germline ends. CDR3 coding DNA: TGTGCCAGCAGCTCGCAGTGGGGCCCGCAGGGAAGCGACGAGCAGTACTTC. Amino acid sequence: CASSSQWGPQGSDEQYF.